Sequencing of this T cell receptor (beta chain) was carried out in a study of regulatory T cells in long-lasting Graves disease. Both iRepertoire HTBI primers and Arm-PCR of CDR3 regions were used to build the TCR beta libraries. Per the original data handling: Analysis of the samples identified approximately 63 TRBV and over 13 TRBJ segments. TCRdb reprocessed the multiplex PCR reads via MiXCR and lists one record per CDR3 protein. V and J calls and clone size were set by TCRdb, not the authors. The sample consists of around 400,000 distinct CDR3 sequences, around 11% of them appearing once. Time point: newly diagnosed GD, antithyroid drugs for less than 3 months. PBMC-derived RNA was used for the TCR library. The V gene's germline CDR1 is LGHNA and CDR2 YSLEER. The CDR3 consists of 16 residues. The V and J ends lost 0 bases and 0 bases respectively, with 11 bases between them. This sample also appeared in a second study, on T cells in Graves' hyperthyroidism and ophthalmopathy. That source notes: Clinical symptoms, serum thyroxine, TRAb, thyroid ultrasound and orbital computed tomography established diagnosis. The study used the HTBI primer set for a first-round RT-PCR of the TCR CDR3. Most thyroid-expanded clonotypes above 0.001 were also found in blood.

The source is a woman aged 18-29 years with Graves disease. The V and J genes are TRBV4-3 and TRBJ1-1; D is uncertain. Sequences were derived from peripheral blood mononuclear cells (PBMCs), sampled at new diagnosis, from a patient treated with antithyroid drugs. The CDR3 here is CASSQDNRGLNTEAFF. The DNA for the CDR3 is TGCGCCAGCAGCCAAGATAATAGAGGTTTGAACACTGAAGCTTTCTTT.